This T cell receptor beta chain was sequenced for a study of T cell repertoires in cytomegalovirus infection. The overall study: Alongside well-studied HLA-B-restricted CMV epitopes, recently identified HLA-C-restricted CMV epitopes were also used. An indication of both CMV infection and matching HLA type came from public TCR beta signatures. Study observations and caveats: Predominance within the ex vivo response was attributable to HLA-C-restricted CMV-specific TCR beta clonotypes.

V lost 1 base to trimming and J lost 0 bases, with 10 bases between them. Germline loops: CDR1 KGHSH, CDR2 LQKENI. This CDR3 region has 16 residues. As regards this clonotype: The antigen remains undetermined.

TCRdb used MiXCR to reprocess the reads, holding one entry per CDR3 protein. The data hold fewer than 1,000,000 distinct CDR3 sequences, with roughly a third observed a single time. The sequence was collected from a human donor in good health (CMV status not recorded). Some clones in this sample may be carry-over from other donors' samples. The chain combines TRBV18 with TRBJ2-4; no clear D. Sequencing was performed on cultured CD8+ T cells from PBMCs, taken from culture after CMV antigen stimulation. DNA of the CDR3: TGTGCCAGCTCACCACTTGCAGTGTTAGCCAAAAACATTCAGTACTTC. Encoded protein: CASSPLAVLAKNIQYF.